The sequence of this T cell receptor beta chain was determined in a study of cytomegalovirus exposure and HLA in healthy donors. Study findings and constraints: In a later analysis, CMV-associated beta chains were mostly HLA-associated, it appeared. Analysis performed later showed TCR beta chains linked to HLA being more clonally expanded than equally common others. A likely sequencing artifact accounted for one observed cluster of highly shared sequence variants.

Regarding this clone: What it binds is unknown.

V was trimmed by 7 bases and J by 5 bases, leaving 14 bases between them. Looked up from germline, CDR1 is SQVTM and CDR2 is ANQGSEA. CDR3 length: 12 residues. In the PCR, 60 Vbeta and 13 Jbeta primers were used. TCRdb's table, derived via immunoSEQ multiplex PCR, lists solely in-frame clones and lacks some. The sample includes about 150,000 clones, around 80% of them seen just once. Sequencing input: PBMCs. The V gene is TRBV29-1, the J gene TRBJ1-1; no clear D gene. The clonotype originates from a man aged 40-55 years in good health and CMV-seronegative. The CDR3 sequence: CSAESGGTEAFF. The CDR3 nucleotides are TGCAGCGCCGAATCGGGTGGGACTGAAGCTTTCTTT.